This T cell receptor (beta chain) stems from a study of blood T cell repertoires in COVID-19. As for the study in general: Both acute and convalescent COVID-19 samples were obtained from the United States, Italy and Spain.

The table came from immunoSEQ multiplex PCR; TCRdb's copy has only in-frame clones and leaves some out. The sample records approximately 15,000 clones, around 77% being singletons. CDR3 length: 13 amino acids. Trimming took 1 base from V and 9 from J, leaving 10 bases between them. Germline V CDR1 and CDR2: MGHDK, SYGVNS. This clone was observed once. The V call is TRBV25-1, the J call TRBJ2-1; tentatively, D is TRBD1 (6 bases). Sample: peripheral blood. This receptor was identified in a human donor in a cohort sampled during active COVID-19. CDR3 protein: CASSELTGGEQFF. Here the CDR3 DNA reads TGTGCCAGCAGTGAATTGACAGGCGGTGAGCAGTTCTTC.